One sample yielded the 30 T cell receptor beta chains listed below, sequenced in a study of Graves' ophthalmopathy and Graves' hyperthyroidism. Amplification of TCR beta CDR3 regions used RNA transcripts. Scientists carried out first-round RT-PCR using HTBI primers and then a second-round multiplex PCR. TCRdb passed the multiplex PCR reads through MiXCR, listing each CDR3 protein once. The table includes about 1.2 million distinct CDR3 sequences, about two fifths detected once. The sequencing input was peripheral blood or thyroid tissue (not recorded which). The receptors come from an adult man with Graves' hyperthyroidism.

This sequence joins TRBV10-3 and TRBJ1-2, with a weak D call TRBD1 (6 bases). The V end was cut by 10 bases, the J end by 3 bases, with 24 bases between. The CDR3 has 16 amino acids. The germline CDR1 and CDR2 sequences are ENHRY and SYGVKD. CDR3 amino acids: CASKVLSVGADYGYTF. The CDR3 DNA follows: TGTGCCAGCAAAGTCCTATCGGTGGGGGCGGACTATGGCTACACCTTC.

CDR3 protein: CAISDGGGVAGPLHF. The CDR3 nucleotides are TGTGCCATCAGCGATGGGGGAGGGGTGGCGGGACCCCTCCACTTT. The chain employs TRBV10-3 and TRBJ1-6; the D gene is possibly TRBD1 (5 bases). This CDR3 contains 15 residues. V was pared by 6 bases and J by 12 bases, with 21 bases between. From germline, CDR1 is ENHRY and CDR2 SYGVKD.

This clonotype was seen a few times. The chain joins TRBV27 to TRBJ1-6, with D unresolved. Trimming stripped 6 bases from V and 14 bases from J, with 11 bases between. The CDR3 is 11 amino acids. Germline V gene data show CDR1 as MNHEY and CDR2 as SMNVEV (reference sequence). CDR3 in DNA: TGTGCCAGCAGCTTCGGGTTGTCCCTCCACTTT. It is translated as CASSFGLSLHF.

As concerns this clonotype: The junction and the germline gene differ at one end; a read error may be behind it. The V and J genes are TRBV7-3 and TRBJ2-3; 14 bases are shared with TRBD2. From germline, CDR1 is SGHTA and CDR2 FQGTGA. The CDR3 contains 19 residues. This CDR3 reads CASSLTGLAGAEGTDTQYF. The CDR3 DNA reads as TGTGCCAGCAGCCTAACGGGACTAGCGGGAGCCGAGGGCACAGATACGCAGTATTTT.

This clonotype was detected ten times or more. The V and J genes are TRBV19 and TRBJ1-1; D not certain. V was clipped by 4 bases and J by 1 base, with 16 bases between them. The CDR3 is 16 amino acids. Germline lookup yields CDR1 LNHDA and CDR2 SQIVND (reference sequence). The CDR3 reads CASSTIATNGNTEAFF. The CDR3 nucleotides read TGTGCCAGTAGTACCATAGCCACGAACGGGAACACTGAAGCTTTCTTT. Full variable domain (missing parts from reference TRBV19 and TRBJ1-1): DGGITQSPKYLFRKEGQNVTLSCEQNLNHDAMYWYRQDPGQGLRLIYYSQIVNDFQKGDIAEGYSVSREKKESFPLTVTSAQKNPTAFYLCASSTIATNGNTEAFFGQGTRLTVV.

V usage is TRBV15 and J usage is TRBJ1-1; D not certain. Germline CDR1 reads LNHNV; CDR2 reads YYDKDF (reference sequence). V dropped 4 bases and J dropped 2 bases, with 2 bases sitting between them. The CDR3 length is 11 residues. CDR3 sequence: CATSINTEAFF. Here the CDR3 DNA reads TGTGCCACCAGCATTAACACTGAAGCTTTCTTT.

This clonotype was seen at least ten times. CDR3 nucleotides: TGCGCCAGCAGCCCTGGGCCGGGGAACTACGAGCAGTACTTC. This encodes CASSPGPGNYEQYF. This chain links TRBV5-1 with TRBJ2-7; tentatively, D is TRBD2 (5 bases). V lost 4 bases and J 3 bases, leaving 14 bases between the germline ends. Per germline, CDR1 SGHRS and CDR2 YFSETQ. The CDR3 is 14 amino acids.

The CDR3 DNA is TGTGCCAGTAGTATGGAAGGACCAGACTCAAGGCCCCAGCATTTT. It yields the protein CASSMEGPDSRPQHF. This chain connects TRBV19 to TRBJ1-5, with unresolved D. The ends were cut back, 3 bases at V and 9 bases at J, with 18 bases in the middle. The length of the CDR3 is 15 residues. Germline values: CDR1 LNHDA, CDR2 SQIVND (reference sequence).

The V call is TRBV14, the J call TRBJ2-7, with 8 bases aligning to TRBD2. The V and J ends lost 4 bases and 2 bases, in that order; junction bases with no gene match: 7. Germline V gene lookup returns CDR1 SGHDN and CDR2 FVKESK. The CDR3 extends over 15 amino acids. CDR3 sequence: CASSLSIAGTYEQYF. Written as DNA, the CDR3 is TGTGCCAGCAGCCTAAGTATAGCGGGGACCTACGAGCAGTACTTC.

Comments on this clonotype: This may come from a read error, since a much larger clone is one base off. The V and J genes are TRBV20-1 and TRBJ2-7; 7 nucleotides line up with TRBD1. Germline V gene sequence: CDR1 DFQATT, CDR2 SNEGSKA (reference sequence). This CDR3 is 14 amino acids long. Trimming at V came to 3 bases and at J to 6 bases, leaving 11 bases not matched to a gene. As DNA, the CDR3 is TGCAGTGCTAGTATCGGCGAGGGGGCCTTCGAGCAGTACTTC. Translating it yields CSASIGEGAFEQYF.

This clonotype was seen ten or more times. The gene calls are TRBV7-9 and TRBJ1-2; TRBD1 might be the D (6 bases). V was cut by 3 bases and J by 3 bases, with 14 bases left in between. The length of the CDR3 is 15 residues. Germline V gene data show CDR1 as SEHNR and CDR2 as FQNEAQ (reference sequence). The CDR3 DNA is TGTGCCAGCAGCTTGGATGTTGGGGGGCACTATGGCTACACCTTC. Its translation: CASSLDVGGHYGYTF.

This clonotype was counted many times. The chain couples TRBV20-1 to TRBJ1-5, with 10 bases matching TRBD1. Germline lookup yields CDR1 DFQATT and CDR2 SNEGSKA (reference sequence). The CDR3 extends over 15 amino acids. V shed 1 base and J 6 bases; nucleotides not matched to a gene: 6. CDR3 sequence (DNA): TGCAGTGCTAGAGGCGGACAGGGGGTTGGTCAGCCCCAGCATTTT. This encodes CSARGGQGVGQPQHF.

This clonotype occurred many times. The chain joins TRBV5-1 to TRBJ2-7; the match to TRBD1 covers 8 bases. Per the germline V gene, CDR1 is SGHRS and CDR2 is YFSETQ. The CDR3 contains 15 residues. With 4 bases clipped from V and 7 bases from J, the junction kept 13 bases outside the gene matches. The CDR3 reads CASSVLGQAFNEQYF. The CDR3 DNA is TGCGCCAGCAGCGTCCTGGGACAGGCTTTTAATGAGCAGTACTTC.

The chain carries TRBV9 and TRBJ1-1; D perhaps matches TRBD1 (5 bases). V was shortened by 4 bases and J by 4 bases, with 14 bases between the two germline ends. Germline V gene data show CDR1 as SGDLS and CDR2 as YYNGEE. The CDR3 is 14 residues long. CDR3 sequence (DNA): TGTGCCAGCAGCCACCTTAGCGGGGGCACTGAAGCTTTCTTT. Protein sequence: CASSHLSGGTEAFF.

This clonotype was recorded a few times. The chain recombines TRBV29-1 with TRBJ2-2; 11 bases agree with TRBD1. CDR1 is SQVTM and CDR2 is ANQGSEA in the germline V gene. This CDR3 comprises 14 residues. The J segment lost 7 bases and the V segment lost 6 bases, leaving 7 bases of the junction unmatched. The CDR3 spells CSVSPGQGGGELFF. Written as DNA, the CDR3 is TGCAGCGTCAGCCCGGGACAGGGGGGCGGGGAGCTGTTTTTT.

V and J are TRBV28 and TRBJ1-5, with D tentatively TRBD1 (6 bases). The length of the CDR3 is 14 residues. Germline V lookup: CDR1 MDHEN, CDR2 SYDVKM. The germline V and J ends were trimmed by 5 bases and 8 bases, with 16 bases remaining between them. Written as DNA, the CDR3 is TGTGCCAGCAGTGAAAACAGGGCTCCGAAGCCCCAGCATTTT. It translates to CASSENRAPKPQHF.

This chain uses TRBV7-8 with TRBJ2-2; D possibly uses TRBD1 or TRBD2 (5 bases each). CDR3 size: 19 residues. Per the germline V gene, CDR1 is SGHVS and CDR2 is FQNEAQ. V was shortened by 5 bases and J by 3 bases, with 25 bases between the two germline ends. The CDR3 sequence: CASSVRAPQGPRDTGELFF. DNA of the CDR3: TGTGCCAGCAGCGTCAGGGCCCCCCAGGGACCCCGAGACACCGGGGAGCTGTTTTTT. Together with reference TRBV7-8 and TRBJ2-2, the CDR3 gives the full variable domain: GAGVSQSPRYKVAKRGQDVALRCDPISGHVSLFWYQQALGQGPEFLTYFQNEAQLDKSGLPSDRFFAERPEGSVSTLKIQRTQQEDSAVYLCASSVRAPQGPRDTGELFFGEGSRLTVL.

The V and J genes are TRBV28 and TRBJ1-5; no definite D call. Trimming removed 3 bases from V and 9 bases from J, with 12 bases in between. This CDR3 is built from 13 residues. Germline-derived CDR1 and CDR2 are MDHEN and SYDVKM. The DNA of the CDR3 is TGTGCCAGCAGTTTGGAGCCGATAGGGCCCCAGCATTTT. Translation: CASSLEPIGPQHF.

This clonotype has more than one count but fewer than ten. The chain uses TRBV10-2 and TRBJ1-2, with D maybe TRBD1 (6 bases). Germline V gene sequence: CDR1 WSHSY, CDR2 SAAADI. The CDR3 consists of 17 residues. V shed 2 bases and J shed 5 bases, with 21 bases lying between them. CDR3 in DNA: TGCGCCAGCAGTGAGCCGGACAGTCTTTTAAACAGTTATGGCTACACCTTC. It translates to CASSEPDSLLNSYGYTF.

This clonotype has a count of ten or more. CDR3: CSASHTGITYEQYF. CDR3 DNA: TGCAGTGCTAGCCACACAGGGATCACCTACGAGCAGTACTTC. This chain joins TRBV20-1 and TRBJ2-7, with D perhaps TRBD1 (6 bases). The V and J ends lost 3 bases and 2 bases respectively, with 14 bases between them. The CDR3 sequence is 14 residues long. CDR1 DFQATT and CDR2 SNEGSKA come from the germline V gene (reference sequence).

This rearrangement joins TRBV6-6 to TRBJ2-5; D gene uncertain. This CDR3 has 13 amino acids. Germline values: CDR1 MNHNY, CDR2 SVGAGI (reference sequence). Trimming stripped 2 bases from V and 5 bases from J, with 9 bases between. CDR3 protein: CASSYAPVETQYF. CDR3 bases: TGTGCCAGCAGTTACGCCCCCGTGGAGACCCAGTACTTC.

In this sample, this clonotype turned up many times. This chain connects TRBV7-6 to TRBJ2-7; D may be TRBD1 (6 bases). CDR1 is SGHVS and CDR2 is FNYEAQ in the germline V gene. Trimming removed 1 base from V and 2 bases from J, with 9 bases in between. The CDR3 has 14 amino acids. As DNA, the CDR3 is TGTGCCAGCAGCTTAGGGACAGTCGCCTACGAGCAGTACTTC. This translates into CASSLGTVAYEQYF.

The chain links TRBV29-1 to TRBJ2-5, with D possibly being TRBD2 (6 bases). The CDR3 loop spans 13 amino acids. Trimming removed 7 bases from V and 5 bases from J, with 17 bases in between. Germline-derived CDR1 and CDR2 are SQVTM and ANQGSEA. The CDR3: CSEGRRVHETQYF. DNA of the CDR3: TGCAGCGAGGGGAGGAGGGTTCATGAGACCCAGTACTTC.

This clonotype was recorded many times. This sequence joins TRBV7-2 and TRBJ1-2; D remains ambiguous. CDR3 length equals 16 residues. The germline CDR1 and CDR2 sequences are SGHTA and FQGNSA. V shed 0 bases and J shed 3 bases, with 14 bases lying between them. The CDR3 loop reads CASSLAAGSRDYGYTF. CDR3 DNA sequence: TGTGCCAGCAGCTTAGCTGCGGGGTCGCGAGACTATGGCTACACCTTC.

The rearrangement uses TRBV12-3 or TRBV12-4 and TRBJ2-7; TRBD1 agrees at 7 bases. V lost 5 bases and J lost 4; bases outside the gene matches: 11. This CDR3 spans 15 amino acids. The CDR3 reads CASSPGGVIGYEQYF. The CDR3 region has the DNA TGTGCCAGCAGTCCAGGGGGAGTAATCGGGTACGAGCAGTACTTC.

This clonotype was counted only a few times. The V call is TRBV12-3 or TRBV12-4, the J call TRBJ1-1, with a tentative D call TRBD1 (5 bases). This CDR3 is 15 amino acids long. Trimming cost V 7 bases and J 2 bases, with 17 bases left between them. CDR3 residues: CASTTRQIINTEAFF. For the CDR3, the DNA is TGTGCCAGCACCACAAGACAGATAATCAACACTGAAGCTTTCTTT.

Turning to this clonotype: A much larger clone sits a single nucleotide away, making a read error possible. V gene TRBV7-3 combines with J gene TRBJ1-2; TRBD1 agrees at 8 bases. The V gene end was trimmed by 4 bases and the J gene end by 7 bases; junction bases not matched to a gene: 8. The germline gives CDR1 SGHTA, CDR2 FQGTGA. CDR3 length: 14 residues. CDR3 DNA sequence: TGTGCCAGCAGCTCCCTAGGGACAGGTCGTGGCTACACCTTC. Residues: CASSSLGTGRGYTF.

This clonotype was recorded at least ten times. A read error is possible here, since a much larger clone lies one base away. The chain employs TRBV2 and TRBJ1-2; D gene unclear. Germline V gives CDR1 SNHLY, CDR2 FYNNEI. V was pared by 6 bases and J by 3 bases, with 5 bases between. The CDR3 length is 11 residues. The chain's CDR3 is CASRRDYGYTF. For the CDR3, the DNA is TGTGCCAGCAGGCGGGACTATGGCTACACCTTC. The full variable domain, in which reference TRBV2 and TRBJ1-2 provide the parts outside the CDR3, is EPEVTQTPSHQVTQMGQEVILRCVPISNHLYFYWYRQILGQKVEFLVSFYNNEISEKSEIFDDQFSVERPDGSNFTLKIRSTKLEDSAMYFCASRRDYGYTFGSGTRLTVV.

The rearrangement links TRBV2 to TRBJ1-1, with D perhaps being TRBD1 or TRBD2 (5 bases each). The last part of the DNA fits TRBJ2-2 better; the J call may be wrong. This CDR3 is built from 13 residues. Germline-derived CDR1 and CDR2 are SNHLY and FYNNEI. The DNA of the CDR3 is TGTGCCAGCATAGGGACCAACACCGGGGAGCTGTTTTTT. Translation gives CASIGTNTGELFF.

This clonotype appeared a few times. CDR3 sequence: CATRLAGPHLSYEQYF. DNA of the CDR3: TGTGCCACCCGACTAGCGGGCCCTCACCTCTCCTACGAGCAGTACTTC. The rearrangement joins TRBV6-5 to TRBJ2-7, with 10 bases matching TRBD2. The V gene's germline CDR1 is MNHEY and CDR2 SVGAGI. CDR3 length: 16 amino acids. Unmatched junction bases numbered 12, after V lost 10 bases and J lost 0 bases.